Listed below are T cell receptor beta chains from one sample, sequenced in a study of tumor-infiltrating lymphocytes in primary liver carcinoma. TCRdb re-derived calls from the multiplex PCR reads in MiXCR, one entry per CDR3 protein. The sample has roughly 120,000 distinct CDR3 sequences; around 70% are singletons. Source material: tumor-adjacent normal liver tissue. These receptors were taken from a woman aged 60-70 years with primary liver carcinoma and hepatitis B virus infection. The CDR3 runs from the conserved cysteine through the conserved F or W. The order of the fields is CDR3 length, V gene, D gene, clone size, J gene, CDR3 protein, CDR3 DNA. The D gene is left open where the match is weak. Expanded clones get a size class; other rows say once, few or many, or leave the size out.

length: 17
V: TRBV4-1
D: TRBD2
size: .
J: TRBJ2-3
CDR3: CASSQKGLAGGSDTQYF
DNA: TGCGCCAGCAGCCAAAAAGGACTAGCGGGAGGGTCAGATACGCAGTATTTT

length: 14
V: TRBV6-1
D: .
size: .
J: TRBJ2-3
CDR3: CANSLIGRTDTQYF
DNA: TGTGCCAACAGCCTGATAGGGCGCACAGATACGCAGTATTTT

length: 16
V: TRBV12-3/TRBV12-4
D: TRBD1
size: once
J: TRBJ2-1
CDR3: CACIQRQGVTHNEQFF
DNA: TGTGCCTGCATCCAGCGACAGGGGGTGACCCACAATGAGCAGTTCTTC

length: 13
V: TRBV29-1
D: .
size: .
J: TRBJ1-4
CDR3: CSGMTEGNEKLFF
DNA: TGCAGCGGTATGACAGAAGGTAATGAAAAACTGTTTTTT

length: 15
V: TRBV11-2
D: .
size: .
J: TRBJ2-3
CDR3: CASSPGPAGPVTKYF
DNA: TGTGCCAGCAGCCCTGGACCAGCGGGCCCAGTTACGAAGTATTTT

length: 15
V: TRBV6-4
D: TRBD2
size: few
J: TRBJ2-1
CDR3: CASSDGTSGSDEQFF
DNA: TGTGCCAGCAGTGATGGGACTAGCGGGAGCGATGAGCAGTTCTTC

length: 13
V: TRBV11-1
D: .
size: .
J: TRBJ2-1
CDR3: CASRLSGGSEQFF
DNA: TGTGCCAGCAGGTTATCAGGGGGGAGTGAGCAGTTCTTC

length: 15
V: TRBV4-2
D: TRBD1
size: .
J: TRBJ2-3
CDR3: CASSQEEGGSETQYF
DNA: TGTGCCAGCAGCCAAGAGGAAGGGGGCTCAGAAACGCAGTATTTT

length: 15
V: TRBV6-1
D: .
size: .
J: TRBJ2-6
CDR3: CASTMMRTGVNVLTF
DNA: TGTGCCAGCACCATGATGCGAACTGGGGTCAACGTCCTGACTTTC

length: 18
V: TRBV7-8
D: .
size: .
J: TRBJ2-6
CDR3: CVSSWVGLDFFGANVLTF
DNA: TGTGTCAGCAGCTGGGTAGGGCTCGACTTTTTTGGGGCCAACGTCCTGACTTTC

length: 12
V: TRBV10-3
D: .
size: .
J: TRBJ1-6
CDR3: CAISEDNSTPHF
DNA: TGTGCCATCAGTGAGGATAATTCAACCCCCCACTTT

length: 11
V: TRBV29-1
D: .
size: many
J: TRBJ2-1
CDR3: CSVDRLHEQFF
DNA: TGCAGCGTTGACAGGCTCCATGAGCAGTTCTTC

length: 16
V: TRBV12-3/TRBV12-4
D: TRBD1
size: few
J: TRBJ1-6
CDR3: CVSSLRGRLHNSPLHF
DNA: TGTGTCAGCTCCCTCAGGGGGCGATTGCATAATTCACCCCTCCACTTT

length: 15
V: TRBV28
D: TRBD2
size: .
J: TRBJ2-1
CDR3: CASSLQRGGMGEQFF
DNA: TGTGCCAGCAGTTTACAGCGGGGCGGCATGGGGGAGCAGTTCTTC

length: 15
V: TRBV7-9
D: .
size: .
J: TRBJ1-1
CDR3: CVSSQLKGQPLGAFF
DNA: TGTGTCAGCAGTCAATTAAAAGGGCAGCCTCTTGGAGCATTCTTT

length: 13
V: TRBV29-1
D: .
size: .
J: TRBJ1-4
CDR3: CSGMAGGNEKLFF
DNA: TGCAGCGGTATGGCAGGAGGTAATGAAAAACTGTTTTTT

length: 15
V: TRBV7-8
D: .
size: .
J: TRBJ2-3
CDR3: CTSSDSQAGADTQYF
DNA: TGTACCAGCAGTGATAGTCAAGCGGGTGCAGATACGCAGTATTTT

length: 15
V: TRBV30
D: TRBD2
size: .
J: TRBJ2-3
CDR3: CSWQPGLARADTQYF
DNA: TGTAGCTGGCAACCGGGACTAGCACGCGCAGATACGCAGTATTTT

length: 14
V: TRBV11-1
D: .
size: .
J: TRBJ1-1
CDR3: CASSVERQSTEAFF
DNA: TGTGCCAGCAGCGTGGAAAGGCAGTCTACTGAAGCTTTCTTT

length: 16
V: TRBV5-4
D: .
size: .
J: TRBJ2-3
CDR3: CASSLFGTAQSNAQYF
DNA: TGTGCCAGCAGCTTGTTTGGGACCGCGCAATCCAATGCGCAGTATTTT

length: 13
V: TRBV29-1
D: TRBD1
size: once
J: TRBJ1-4
CDR3: CSVGTGGDEKRFF
DNA: TGCAGCGTGGGAACAGGGGGCGATGAAAAACGGTTTTTT

length: 17
V: TRBV4-1
D: TRBD1
size: .
J: TRBJ2-1
CDR3: CTSSLTQGARVYNEQFF
DNA: TGTACCAGCAGCCTCACACAGGGGGCTAGGGTATACAATGAGCAGTTCTTC

length: 17
V: TRBV5-1
D: TRBD2
size: many
J: TRBJ2-3
CDR3: CASSLAPGGPSTDTQYF
DNA: TGCGCCAGCAGCTTGGCCCCGGGGGGACCGAGCACAGATACGCAGTATTTT

length: 15
V: TRBV11-3
D: .
size: .
J: TRBJ2-4
CDR3: CACRSEGTRKNIQYF
DNA: TGTGCCTGCAGATCCGAGGGGACCCGCAAAAACATTCAGTACTTC

length: 15
V: TRBV6-5
D: .
size: .
J: TRBJ2-5
CDR3: CASSNRAGGTESQYF
DNA: TGTGCCAGCAGTAACAGGGCCGGGGGGACCGAGTCCCAGTACTTC

length: 13
V: TRBV29-1
D: .
size: many
J: TRBJ2-7
CDR3: CSVAHGSEDEQYF
DNA: TGCAGCGTTGCTCACGGGAGTGAGGACGAGCAGTACTTC

length: 16
V: TRBV14
D: TRBD2
size: .
J: TRBJ2-1
CDR3: CASNQATREKWCEQFF
DNA: TGTGCCAGCAACCAAGCGACGCGGGAGAAGTGGTGTGAGCAGTTCTTC

length: 17
V: TRBV7-8
D: .
size: .
J: TRBJ2-5
CDR3: CASSLAYHRMGKETQYF
DNA: TGTGCCAGCAGCTTAGCCTACCATCGGATGGGGAAAGAGACCCAGTACTTC

length: 14
V: TRBV6-1
D: .
size: many
J: TRBJ1-5
CDR3: CASSENSPHQPQHF
DNA: TGTGCCAGCAGTGAAAACAGCCCGCATCAGCCCCAGCATTTT

length: 13
V: TRBV10-2
D: .
size: many
J: TRBJ2-2
CDR3: CASSEDYTGELFF
DNA: TGCGCCAGCAGTGAAGACTACACCGGGGAGCTGTTTTTT

length: 20
V: TRBV11-2
D: .
size: .
J: TRBJ2-2
CDR3: CAGSQVSWRAHSLNTGELFF
DNA: TGTGCCGGCAGCCAAGTTAGCTGGAGGGCCCATTCGCTGAACACCGGGGAGCTGTTTTTT

length: 16
V: TRBV6-1
D: TRBD1
size: many
J: TRBJ1-1
CDR3: CASSEGTGDSPAEAFF
DNA: TGTGCCAGCAGTGAGGGCACAGGGGATTCTCCCGCTGAAGCTTTCTTT

length: 15
V: TRBV29-1
D: TRBD1
size: .
J: TRBJ2-7
CDR3: CSLRRTGASGYNQYF
DNA: TGCAGCCTCCGACGGACAGGGGCTTCTGGCTACAACCAGTACTTC

length: 16
V: TRBV11-2
D: TRBD2
size: medium-sized
J: TRBJ2-3
CDR3: CASSHGSGSLSDTQYF
DNA: TGTGCCAGCAGCCATGGTAGCGGGAGTTTGTCAGATACGCAGTATTTT

length: 15
V: TRBV6-5
D: .
size: .
J: TRBJ2-7
CDR3: CASSYSPAHSYEQYF
DNA: TGTGCCAGCAGTTACTCGCCAGCCCACTCCTATGAGCAGTACTTC

length: 12
V: TRBV11-1
D: .
size: .
J: TRBJ2-5
CDR3: CASCLGQETQYF
DNA: TGTGCCAGTTGCTTGGGCCAAGAGACCCAGTACTTC

length: 16
V: TRBV11-2
D: .
size: .
J: TRBJ2-7
CDR3: CGSRKPGPAELYEQYF
DNA: TGTGGCAGCAGGAAACCTGGGCCAGCGGAGCTCTACGAGCAGTACTTC

length: 14
V: TRBV29-1
D: .
size: .
J: TRBJ1-3
CDR3: CSVFQDLYGITIYF
DNA: TGCAGCGTGTTCCAGGACCTCTATGGAATCACCATATATTTT

length: 11
V: TRBV29-1
D: .
size: .
J: TRBJ2-1
CDR3: CSVTTDRIPFF
DNA: TGTAGCGTAACGACAGACCGGATCCCGTTCTTC

length: 12
V: TRBV11-2
D: .
size: .
J: TRBJ2-7
CDR3: CANTTTRSEQYF
DNA: TGTGCCAACACCACAACTAGAAGCGAGCAGTACTTC

length: 12
V: TRBV4-1
D: .
size: many
J: TRBJ2-7
CDR3: CASSQVGEEQYF
DNA: TGCGCCAGCAGCCAAGTCGGGGAAGAGCAGTACTTC

length: 15
V: TRBV28
D: .
size: once
J: TRBJ1-6
CDR3: CASSLALGVSSPLYF
DNA: TGTGCCAGCAGCCTCGCTCTAGGTGTAAGTTCACCCCTCTACTTT

length: 17
V: TRBV7-8
D: TRBD1
size: .
J: TRBJ1-4
CDR3: CASMSGTGDLRAEKLFF
DNA: TGTGCCAGCATGTCCGGGACAGGGGATCTGAGGGCCGAAAAACTGTTTTTT

length: 15
V: TRBV4-2
D: TRBD2
size: .
J: TRBJ2-2
CDR3: CASTMGSGNTRELFF
DNA: TGTGCCAGCACCATGGGGAGCGGGAACACCCGGGAGCTGTTTTTT

length: 14
V: TRBV11-2
D: .
size: .
J: TRBJ1-1
CDR3: CASSLSMGDTEAFF
DNA: TGTGCTAGCAGCTTGAGCATGGGGGATACTGAAGCTTTCTTT

length: 14
V: TRBV11-2
D: TRBD1
size: .
J: TRBJ2-5
CDR3: CASRFGGTGTPQYF
DNA: TGTGCCAGTAGATTCGGCGGGACAGGGACGCCCCAGTATTTC

length: 15
V: TRBV5-1
D: TRBD2
size: .
J: TRBJ2-7
CDR3: CAGRRGLADLYERYF
DNA: TGCGCCGGCCGAAGAGGACTAGCGGACCTATACGAGCGGTACTTC

length: 17
V: TRBV6-2/TRBV6-3
D: TRBD1
size: .
J: TRBJ2-7
CDR3: CASSTPPGQGRSYEKYF
DNA: TGTGCCAGCAGTACCCCCCCCGGACAGGGGAGATCCTACGAGAAGTACTTC

length: 18
V: TRBV10-3
D: .
size: .
J: TRBJ2-7
CDR3: CAIGKSAAYRPSSYEQYF
DNA: TGTGCCATCGGTAAGTCAGCCGCATACAGGCCTAGCTCCTACGAGCAGTACTTC

length: 14
V: TRBV28
D: TRBD2
size: .
J: TRBJ2-1
CDR3: CASSTSGSSNEQFF
DNA: TGTGCCAGCAGTACTAGCGGGAGTAGCAATGAGCAGTTCTTC

length: 12
V: TRBV11-2
D: .
size: .
J: TRBJ2-1
CDR3: CVSSFDRNEQFF
DNA: TGTGTCAGCAGCTTCGATAGGAATGAGCAATTCTTC

length: 17
V: TRBV11-2
D: .
size: medium-sized
J: TRBJ2-3
CDR3: CASSRTRSSVSTDTQYF
DNA: TGTGCCAGCAGCCGGACGAGATCTAGCGTTAGCACAGATACGCAGTATTTT

length: 12
V: TRBV10-3
D: .
size: many
J: TRBJ1-1
CDR3: CASGTLNTEAFF
DNA: TGTGCCAGCGGGACACTGAACACTGAAGCTTTCTTT

length: 16
V: TRBV19
D: .
size: .
J: TRBJ2-2
CDR3: CACRRSGPRVPGELFF
DNA: TGTGCCTGTCGGCGGTCCGGGCCCAGGGTCCCCGGGGAGCTGTTTTTT

length: 15
V: TRBV12-3/TRBV12-4
D: .
size: .
J: TRBJ2-3
CDR3: CASSPTGRSTDMQYF
DNA: TGTGCCAGCAGTCCTACTGGACGGAGCACAGATATGCAGTATTTT

length: 16
V: TRBV5-6
D: .
size: .
J: TRBJ2-7
CDR3: CPSSLEGDTSNYEQYF
DNA: TGTCCCAGCAGCTTGGAGGGTGACACCTCTAACTACGAGCAGTACTTC

length: 15
V: TRBV5-1
D: .
size: .
J: TRBJ2-7
CDR3: CASSVAGGSSYEHYF
DNA: .

length: 15
V: TRBV4-2
D: .
size: .
J: TRBJ2-3
CDR3: CASSQLSDRTDTQYF
DNA: TGTGCCAGCAGCCAACTTAGCGACAGGACCGATACGCAGTATTTT

length: 14
V: TRBV29-1
D: .
size: .
J: TRBJ2-1
CDR3: CGAQDNLGLNEQFF
DNA: TGCGGCGCCCAGGACAACCTGGGTCTCAATGAGCAGTTCTTC